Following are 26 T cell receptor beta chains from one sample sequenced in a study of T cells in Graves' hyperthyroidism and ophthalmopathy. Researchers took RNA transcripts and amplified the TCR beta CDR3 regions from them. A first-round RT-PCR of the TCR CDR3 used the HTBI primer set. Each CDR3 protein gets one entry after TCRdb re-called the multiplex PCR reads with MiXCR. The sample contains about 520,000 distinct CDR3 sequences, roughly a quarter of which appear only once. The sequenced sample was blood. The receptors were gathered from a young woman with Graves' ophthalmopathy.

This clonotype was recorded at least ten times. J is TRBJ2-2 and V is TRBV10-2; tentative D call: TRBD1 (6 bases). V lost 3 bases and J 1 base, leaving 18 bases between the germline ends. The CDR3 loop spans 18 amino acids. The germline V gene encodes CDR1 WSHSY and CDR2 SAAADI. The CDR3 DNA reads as TGCGCCAGCAGTGACCTGCCTGGTGAGACAGGGAACACCGGGGAGCTGTTTTTT. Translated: CASSDLPGETGNTGELFF.

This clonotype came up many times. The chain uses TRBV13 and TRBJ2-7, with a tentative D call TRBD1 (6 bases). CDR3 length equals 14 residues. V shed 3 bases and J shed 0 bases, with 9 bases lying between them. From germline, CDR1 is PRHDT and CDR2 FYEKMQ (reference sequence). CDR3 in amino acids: CASSFADSSYEQYF. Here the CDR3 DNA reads TGTGCCAGCAGCTTCGCGGACAGCTCCTACGAGCAGTACTTC.

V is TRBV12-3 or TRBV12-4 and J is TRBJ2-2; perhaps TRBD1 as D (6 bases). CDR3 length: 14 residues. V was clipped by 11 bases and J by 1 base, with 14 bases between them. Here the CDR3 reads CAVHRTENTGELFF. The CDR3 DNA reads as TGTGCCGTCCACCGGACAGAGAACACCGGGGAGCTGTTTTTT.

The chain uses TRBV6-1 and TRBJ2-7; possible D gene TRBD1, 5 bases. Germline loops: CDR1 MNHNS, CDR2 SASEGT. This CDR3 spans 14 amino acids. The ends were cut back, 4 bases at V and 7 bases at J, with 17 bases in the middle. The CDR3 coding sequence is TGTGCCAGCAGTGCCATGGACACGTTCCGGGAGCAGTACTTC. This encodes CASSAMDTFREQYF.

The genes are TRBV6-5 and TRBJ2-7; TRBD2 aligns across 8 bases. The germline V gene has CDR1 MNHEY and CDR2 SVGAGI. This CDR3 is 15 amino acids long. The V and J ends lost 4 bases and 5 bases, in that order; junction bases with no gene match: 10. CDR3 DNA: TGTGCCAGCAGTTCCGCCGGGGGGGGCGGCAACGAGCAGTACTTC. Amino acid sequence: CASSSAGGGGNEQYF.

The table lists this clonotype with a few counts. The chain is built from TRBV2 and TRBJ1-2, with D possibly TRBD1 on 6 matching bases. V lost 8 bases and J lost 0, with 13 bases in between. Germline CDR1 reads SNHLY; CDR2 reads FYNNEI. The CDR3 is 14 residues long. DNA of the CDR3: TGTGCCAGCCGTAAGGACAGAGCTAACTATGGCTACACCTTC. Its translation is CASRKDRANYGYTF.

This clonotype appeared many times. The DNA for the CDR3 is TGTGCCAGCTCCGGGAACTCTCAAGAGACCCAGTACTTC. It yields the protein CASSGNSQETQYF. The genes are TRBV18 and TRBJ2-5, with a weak D call TRBD2 (5 bases). CDR1 and CDR2 from the germline V gene are KGHSH and LQKENI. The CDR3 consists of 13 residues. Trimming pared 6 bases from V and 2 bases from J, leaving 10 bases between.

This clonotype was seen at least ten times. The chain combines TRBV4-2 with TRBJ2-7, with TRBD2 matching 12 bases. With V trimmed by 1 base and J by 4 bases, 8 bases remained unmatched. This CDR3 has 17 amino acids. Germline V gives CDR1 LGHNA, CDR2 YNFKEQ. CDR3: CASSQASLAGGLYEQYF. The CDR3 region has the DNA TGTGCCAGCAGCCAAGCCTCACTAGCGGGGGGCCTATACGAGCAGTACTTC.

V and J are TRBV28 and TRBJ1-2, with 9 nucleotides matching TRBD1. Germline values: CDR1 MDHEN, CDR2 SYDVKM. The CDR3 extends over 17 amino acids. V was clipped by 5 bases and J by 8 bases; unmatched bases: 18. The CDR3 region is CASSPWTGEAQVRGYTF. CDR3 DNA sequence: TGTGCCAGCAGTCCATGGACAGGGGAGGCGCAAGTGAGAGGCTACACCTTC.

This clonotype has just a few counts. The CDR3 nucleotides read TGTGCCTGGAGTGTGGTGGGACTACACCGCTACGAGCAGTACTTC. It encodes CAWSVVGLHRYEQYF. This chain joins TRBV30 and TRBJ2-7, with 7 nucleotides matching TRBD2. Looked up from germline, CDR1 is GTSNPN and CDR2 is SVGIG (reference sequence). Losses at the gene ends were 0 bases for V and 3 bases for J; bases not matched to a gene: 8. CDR3 size: 15 residues.

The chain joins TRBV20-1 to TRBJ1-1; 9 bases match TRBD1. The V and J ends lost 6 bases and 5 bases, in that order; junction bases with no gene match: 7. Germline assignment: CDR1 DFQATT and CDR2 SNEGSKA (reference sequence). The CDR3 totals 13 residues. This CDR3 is CSARQGVDTEAFF. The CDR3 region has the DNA TGCAGTGCGAGACAGGGGGTTGATACTGAAGCTTTCTTT.

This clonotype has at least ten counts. The CDR3 protein is CASSLLWPGESDTQYF. The DNA of the CDR3 is TGTGCCAGCAGCTTGTTATGGCCAGGGGAAAGCGATACGCAGTATTTT. V is TRBV5-4 and J is TRBJ2-3; possible D gene TRBD1, 6 bases. The V end was cut by 1 base, the J end by 6 bases, with 18 bases between. This CDR3 comprises 16 residues. Germline V lookup: CDR1 SGHNT, CDR2 YYREEE (reference sequence).

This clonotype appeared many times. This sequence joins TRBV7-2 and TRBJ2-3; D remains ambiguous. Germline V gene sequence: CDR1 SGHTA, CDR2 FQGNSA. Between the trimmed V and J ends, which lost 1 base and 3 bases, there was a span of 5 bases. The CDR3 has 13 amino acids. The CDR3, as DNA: TGTGCCAGCAGCTTAGGGGCAACAGATACGCAGTATTTT. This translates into CASSLGATDTQYF.

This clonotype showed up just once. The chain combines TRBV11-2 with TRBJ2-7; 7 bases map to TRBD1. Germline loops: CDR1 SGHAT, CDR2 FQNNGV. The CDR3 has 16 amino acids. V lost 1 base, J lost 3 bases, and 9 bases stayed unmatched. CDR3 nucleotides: TGTGCCAGCAGCTTAGGGTACAGGGGTTTAAGCTACGAGCAGTACTTC. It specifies CASSLGYRGLSYEQYF.

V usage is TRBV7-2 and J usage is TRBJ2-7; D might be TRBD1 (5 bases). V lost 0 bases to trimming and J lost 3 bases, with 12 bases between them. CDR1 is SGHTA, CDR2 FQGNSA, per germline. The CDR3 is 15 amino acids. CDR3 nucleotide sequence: TGTGCCAGCAGCTTAGCTCAGGGTAGGGGCTACGAGCAGTACTTC. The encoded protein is CASSLAQGRGYEQYF.

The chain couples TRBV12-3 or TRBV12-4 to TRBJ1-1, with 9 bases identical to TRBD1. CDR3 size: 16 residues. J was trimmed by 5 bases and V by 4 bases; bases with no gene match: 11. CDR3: CASSSGQGRVLTEAFF. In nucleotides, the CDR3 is TGTGCCAGCAGTTCCGGACAGGGGAGGGTTTTGACTGAAGCTTTCTTT.

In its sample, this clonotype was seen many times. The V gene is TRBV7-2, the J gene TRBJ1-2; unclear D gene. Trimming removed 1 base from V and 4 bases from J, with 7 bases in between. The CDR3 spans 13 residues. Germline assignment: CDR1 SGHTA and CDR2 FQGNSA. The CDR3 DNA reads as TGTGCCAGCAGCTTAGGAGTGGTCTATGGCTACACCTTC. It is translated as CASSLGVVYGYTF.

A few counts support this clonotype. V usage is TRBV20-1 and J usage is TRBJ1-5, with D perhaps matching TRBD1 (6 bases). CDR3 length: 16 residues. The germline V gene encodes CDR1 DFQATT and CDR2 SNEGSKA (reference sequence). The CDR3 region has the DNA TGCAGCAGTGTCCCCCCCACAGGGAAGGAAAAGAAGCCCCAGCATTTT. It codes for CSSVPPTGKEKKPQHF.

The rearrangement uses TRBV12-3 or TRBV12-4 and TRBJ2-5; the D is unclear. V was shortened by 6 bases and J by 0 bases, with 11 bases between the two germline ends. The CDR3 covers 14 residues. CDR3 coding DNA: TGTGCCAGCAGACTGCGACTGAACCAAGAGACCCAGTACTTC. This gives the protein CASRLRLNQETQYF.

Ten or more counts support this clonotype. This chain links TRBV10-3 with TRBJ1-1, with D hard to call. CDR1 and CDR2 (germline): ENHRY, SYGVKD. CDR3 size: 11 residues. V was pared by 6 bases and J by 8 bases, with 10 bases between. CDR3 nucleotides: TGTGCCATCAGATCGCCCAGCGAAGCTTTCTTT. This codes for CAIRSPSEAFF.

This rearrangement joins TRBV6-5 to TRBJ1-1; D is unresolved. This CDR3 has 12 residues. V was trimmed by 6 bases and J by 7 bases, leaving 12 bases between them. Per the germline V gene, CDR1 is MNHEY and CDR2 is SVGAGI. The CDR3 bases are TGTGCCAGCAGCCCAGGCCCGTTTGAAGCTTTCTTT. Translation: CASSPGPFEAFF.

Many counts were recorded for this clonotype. CDR3 in amino acids: CASSPQGGRETQYF. The CDR3 DNA reads as TGTGCCAGCAGTCCCCAGGGTGGGCGAGAGACCCAGTACTTC. This chain joins TRBV27 and TRBJ2-5; D perhaps matches TRBD1 (5 bases). The CDR3 is made up of 14 amino acids. Trimming stripped 5 bases from V and 4 bases from J, with 14 bases between. Germline assignment: CDR1 MNHEY and CDR2 SMNVEV (reference sequence).

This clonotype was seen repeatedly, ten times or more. CDR3 DNA sequence: TGTGCCAGCAGTAACCGGGACAGGAGAGAGACCCAGTACTTC. Protein: CASSNRDRRETQYF. The chain joins TRBV6-5 to TRBJ2-5; TRBD1 agrees at 8 bases. CDR3 length: 14 residues. Per germline, CDR1 MNHEY and CDR2 SVGAGI. V trimming: 5 bases; J trimming: 4 bases; junction bases outside the gene matches: 6.

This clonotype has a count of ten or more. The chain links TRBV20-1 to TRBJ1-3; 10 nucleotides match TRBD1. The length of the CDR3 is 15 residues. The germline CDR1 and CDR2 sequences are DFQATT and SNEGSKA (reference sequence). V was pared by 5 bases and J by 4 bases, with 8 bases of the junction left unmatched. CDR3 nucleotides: TGCAGTGCTCTACCGGACAGGGGGTTGGGAAACACCATATATTTT. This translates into CSALPDRGLGNTIYF.

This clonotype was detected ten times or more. Here the CDR3 DNA reads TGTGCCACCAGCAGTTTCCCCATCGGACAGGGCGTAAGGGAGACCCAGTACTTC. This translates into CATSSFPIGQGVRETQYF. The chain joins TRBV15 to TRBJ2-5; 8 positions agree with TRBD1. Germline CDR1 is LNHNV and CDR2 is YYDKDF (reference sequence). V lost 3 bases to trimming and J lost 5 bases; unmatched junction nucleotides: 17. The CDR3 sequence is 18 residues long.

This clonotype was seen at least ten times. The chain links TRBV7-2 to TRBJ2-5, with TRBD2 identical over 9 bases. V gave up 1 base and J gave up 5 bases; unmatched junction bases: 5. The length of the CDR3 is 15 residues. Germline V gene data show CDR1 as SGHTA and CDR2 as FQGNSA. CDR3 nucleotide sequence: TGTGCCAGCAGCTTAGGCGGGGGGGCCGAGGAGACCCAGTACTTC. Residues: CASSLGGGAEETQYF.